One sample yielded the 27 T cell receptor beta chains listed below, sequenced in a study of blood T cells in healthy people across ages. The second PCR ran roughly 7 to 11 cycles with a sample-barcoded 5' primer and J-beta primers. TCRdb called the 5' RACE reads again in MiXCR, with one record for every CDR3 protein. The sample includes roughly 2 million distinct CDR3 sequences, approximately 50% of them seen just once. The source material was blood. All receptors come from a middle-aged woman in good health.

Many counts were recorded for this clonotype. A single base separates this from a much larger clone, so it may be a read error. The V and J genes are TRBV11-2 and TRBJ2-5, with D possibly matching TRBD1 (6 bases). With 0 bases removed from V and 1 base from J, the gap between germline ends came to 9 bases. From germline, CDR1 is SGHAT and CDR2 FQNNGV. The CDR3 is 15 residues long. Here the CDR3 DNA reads TGTGCCAGCAGCTTAGATGGGGGCCCCCAAGAGACCCAGTACTTC. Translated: CASSLDGGPQETQYF.

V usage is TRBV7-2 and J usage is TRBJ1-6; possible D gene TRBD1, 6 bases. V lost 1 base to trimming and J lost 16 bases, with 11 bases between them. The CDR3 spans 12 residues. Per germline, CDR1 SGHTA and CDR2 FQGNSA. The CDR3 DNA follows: TGTGCCAGCAGCTTAGAGTACCAGGGGCTCCACTTT. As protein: CASSLEYQGLHF.

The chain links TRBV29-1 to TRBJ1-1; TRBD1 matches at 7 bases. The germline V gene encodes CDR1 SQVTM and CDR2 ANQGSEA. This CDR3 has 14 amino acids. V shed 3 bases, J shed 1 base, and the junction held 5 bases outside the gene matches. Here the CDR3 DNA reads TGCAGCGTTGATATGACAGGGTCGAACACTGAAGCTTTCTTT. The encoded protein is CSVDMTGSNTEAFF.

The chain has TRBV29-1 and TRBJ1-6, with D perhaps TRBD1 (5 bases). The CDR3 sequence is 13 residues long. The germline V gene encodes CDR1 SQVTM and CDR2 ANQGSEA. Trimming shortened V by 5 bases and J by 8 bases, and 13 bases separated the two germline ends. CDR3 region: CSVRGTMDSPLHF. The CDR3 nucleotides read TGCAGCGTTCGGGGCACTATGGATTCACCCCTCCACTTT.

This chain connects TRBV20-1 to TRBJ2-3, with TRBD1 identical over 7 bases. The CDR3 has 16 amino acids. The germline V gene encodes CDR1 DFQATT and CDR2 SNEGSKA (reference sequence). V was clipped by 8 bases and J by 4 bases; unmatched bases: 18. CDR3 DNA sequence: TGCAGTACCTTTAAGGGGGCCGGGTTCGGTGCAGATACGCAGTATTTT. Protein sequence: CSTFKGAGFGADTQYF.

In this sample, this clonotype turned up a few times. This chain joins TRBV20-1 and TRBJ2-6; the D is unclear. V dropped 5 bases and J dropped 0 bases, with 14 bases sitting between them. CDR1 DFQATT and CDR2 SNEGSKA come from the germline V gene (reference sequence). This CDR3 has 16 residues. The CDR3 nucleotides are TGCAGTGCTCCAGGTTCACCCGTCTCTGGGGCCAACGTCCTGACTTTC. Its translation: CSAPGSPVSGANVLTF.

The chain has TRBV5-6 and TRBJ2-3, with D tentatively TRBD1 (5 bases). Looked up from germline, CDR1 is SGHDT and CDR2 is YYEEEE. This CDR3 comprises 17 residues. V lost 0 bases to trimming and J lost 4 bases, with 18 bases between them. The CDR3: CASSLVGRAMSADTQYF. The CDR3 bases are TGTGCCAGCAGCTTGGTAGGCAGGGCAATGTCTGCAGATACGCAGTATTTT.

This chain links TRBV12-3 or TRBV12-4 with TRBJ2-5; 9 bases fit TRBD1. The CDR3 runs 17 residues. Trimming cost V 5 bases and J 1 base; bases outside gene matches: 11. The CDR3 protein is CASSEHRDRALQETQYF. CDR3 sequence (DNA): TGTGCCAGCAGTGAACACCGGGACAGGGCCCTCCAAGAGACCCAGTACTTC.

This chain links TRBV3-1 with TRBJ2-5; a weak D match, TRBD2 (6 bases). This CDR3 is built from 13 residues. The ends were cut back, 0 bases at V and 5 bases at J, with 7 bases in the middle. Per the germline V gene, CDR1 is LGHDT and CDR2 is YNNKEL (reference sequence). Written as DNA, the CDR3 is TGTGCCAGCAGCCAAGAACTAGCTGAGACCCAGTACTTC. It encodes CASSQELAETQYF.

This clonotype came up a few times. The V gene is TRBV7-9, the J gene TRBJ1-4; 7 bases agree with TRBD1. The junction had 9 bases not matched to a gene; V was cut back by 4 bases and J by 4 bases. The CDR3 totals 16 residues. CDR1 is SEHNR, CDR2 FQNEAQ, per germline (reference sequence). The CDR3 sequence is CASSWGGGTVNEKLFF. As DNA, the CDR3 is TGTGCCAGCAGCTGGGGAGGTGGGACAGTTAATGAAAAACTGTTTTTT.

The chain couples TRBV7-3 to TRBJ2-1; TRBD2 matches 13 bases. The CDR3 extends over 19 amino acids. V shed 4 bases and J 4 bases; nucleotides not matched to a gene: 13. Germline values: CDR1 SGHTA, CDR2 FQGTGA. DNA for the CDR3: TGTGCCAGCAGCTCACGGGTCACTAGCGGGGGGGCCTCTTACAATGAGCAGTTCTTC. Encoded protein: CASSSRVTSGGASYNEQFF.

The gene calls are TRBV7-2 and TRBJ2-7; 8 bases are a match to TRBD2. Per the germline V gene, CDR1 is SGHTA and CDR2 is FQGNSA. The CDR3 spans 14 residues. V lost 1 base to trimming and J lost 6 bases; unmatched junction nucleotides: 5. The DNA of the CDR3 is TGTGCCAGCAGCTTAGGAGCGGGGGTAAGCGAGCAGTACTTC. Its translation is CASSLGAGVSEQYF.

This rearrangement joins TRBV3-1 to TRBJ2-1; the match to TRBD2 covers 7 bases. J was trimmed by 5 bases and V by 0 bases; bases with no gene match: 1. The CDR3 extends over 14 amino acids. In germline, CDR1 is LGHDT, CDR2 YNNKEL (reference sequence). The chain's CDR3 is CASSQEGTNNEQFF. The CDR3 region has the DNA TGTGCCAGCAGCCAAGAAGGGACTAACAATGAGCAGTTCTTC.

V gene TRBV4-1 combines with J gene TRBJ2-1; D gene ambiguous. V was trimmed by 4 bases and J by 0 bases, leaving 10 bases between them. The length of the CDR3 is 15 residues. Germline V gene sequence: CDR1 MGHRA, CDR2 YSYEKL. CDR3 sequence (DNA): TGCGCCAGCAGCCTTACTCGGGCCTCCTACAATGAGCAGTTCTTC. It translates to CASSLTRASYNEQFF.

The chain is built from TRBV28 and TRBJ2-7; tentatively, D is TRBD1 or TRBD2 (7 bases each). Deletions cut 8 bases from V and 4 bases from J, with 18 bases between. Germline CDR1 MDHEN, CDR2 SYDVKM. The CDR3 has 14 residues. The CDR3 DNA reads TGTGCCAGCGGGGAGGGGACAGAACTTTACGAGCAGTACTTC. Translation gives CASGEGTELYEQYF.

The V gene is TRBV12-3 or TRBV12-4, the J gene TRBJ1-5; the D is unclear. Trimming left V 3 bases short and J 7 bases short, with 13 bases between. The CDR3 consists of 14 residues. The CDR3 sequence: CASSLEGERQPQHF. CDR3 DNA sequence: TGTGCCAGCAGTTTGGAGGGCGAGAGACAGCCCCAGCATTTT.

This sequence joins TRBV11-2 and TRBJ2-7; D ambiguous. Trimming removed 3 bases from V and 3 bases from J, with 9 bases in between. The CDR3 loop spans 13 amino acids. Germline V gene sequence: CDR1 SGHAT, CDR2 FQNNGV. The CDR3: CASSLVFYYEQYF. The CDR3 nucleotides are TGTGCCAGCAGCTTGGTGTTTTACTACGAGCAGTACTTC.

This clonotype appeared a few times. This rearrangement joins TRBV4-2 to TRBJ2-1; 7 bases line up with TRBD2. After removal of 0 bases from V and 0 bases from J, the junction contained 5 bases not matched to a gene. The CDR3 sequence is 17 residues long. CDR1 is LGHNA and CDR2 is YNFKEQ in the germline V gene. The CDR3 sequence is CASSQDGLESSYNEQFF. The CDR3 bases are TGTGCCAGCAGCCAAGATGGACTAGAGAGCTCCTACAATGAGCAGTTCTTC.

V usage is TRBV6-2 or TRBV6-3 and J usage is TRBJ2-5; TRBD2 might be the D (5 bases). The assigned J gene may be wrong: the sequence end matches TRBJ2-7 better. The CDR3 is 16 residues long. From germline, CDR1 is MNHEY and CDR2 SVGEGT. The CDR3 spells CASSRRVPLREYEQYF. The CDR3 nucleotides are TGTGCCAGCTCCAGGCGTGTCCCTCTGAGGGAGTACGAGCAGTACTTC.

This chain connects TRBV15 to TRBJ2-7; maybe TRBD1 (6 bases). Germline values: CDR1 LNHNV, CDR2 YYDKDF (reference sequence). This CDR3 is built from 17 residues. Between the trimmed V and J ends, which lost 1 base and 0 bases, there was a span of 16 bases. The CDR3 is CATSRGGLGGDSYEQYF. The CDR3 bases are TGTGCCACCAGCAGAGGGGGGTTAGGGGGAGACTCCTACGAGCAGTACTTC.

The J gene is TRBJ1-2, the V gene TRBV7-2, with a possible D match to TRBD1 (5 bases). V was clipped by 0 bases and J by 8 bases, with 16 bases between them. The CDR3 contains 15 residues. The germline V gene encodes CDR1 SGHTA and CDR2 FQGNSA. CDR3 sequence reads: CASSLAIAGIGGYTF. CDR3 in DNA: TGTGCCAGCAGCTTAGCGATCGCAGGGATTGGCGGCTACACCTTC.

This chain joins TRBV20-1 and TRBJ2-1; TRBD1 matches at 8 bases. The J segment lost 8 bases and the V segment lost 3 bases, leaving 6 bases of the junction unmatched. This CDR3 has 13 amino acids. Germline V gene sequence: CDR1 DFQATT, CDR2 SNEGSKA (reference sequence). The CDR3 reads CSARRTGRYEQFF. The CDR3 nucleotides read TGCAGTGCTAGGCGGACAGGGCGCTATGAGCAGTTCTTC.

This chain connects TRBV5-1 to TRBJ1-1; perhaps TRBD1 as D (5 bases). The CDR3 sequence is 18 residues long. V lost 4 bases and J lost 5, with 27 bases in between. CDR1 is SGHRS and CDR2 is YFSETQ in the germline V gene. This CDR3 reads CASSKEPIPGFPGTEAFF. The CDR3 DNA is TGCGCCAGCAGCAAAGAACCCATTCCGGGTTTCCCAGGGACTGAAGCTTTCTTT.

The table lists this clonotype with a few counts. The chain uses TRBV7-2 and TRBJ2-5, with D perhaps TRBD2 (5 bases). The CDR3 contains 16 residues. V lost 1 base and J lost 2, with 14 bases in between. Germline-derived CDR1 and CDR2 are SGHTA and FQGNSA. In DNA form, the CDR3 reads TGTGCCAGCAGCTTAGGTCCTAGCAGATCTCAAGAGACCCAGTACTTC. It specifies CASSLGPSRSQETQYF.

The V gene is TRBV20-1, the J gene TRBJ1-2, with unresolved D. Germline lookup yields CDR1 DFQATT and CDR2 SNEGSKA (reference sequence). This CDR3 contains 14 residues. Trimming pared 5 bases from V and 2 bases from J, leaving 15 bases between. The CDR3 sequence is CSAGSYKKNYGYTF. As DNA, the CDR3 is TGCAGTGCTGGGTCTTACAAGAAAAACTATGGCTACACCTTC.

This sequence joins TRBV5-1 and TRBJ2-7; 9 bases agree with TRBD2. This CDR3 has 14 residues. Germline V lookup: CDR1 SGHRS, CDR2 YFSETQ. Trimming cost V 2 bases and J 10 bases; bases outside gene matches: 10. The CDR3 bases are TGCGCCAGCAGCTTAGCGCCGTCGACTAGCGGCCAGTACTTC. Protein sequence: CASSLAPSTSGQYF.

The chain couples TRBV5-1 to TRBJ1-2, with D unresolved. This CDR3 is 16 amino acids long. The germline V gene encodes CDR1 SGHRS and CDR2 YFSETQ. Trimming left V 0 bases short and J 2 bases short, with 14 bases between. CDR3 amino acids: CASSLVPGDLNYGYTF. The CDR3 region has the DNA TGCGCCAGCAGCTTGGTTCCGGGCGATTTAAACTATGGCTACACCTTC.